In its sample, the clone carrying this T cell receptor beta chain was seen many times. When ophthalmopathy did not progress within 18 months, Graves' hyperthyroidism was considered stable. This sample is part of a study of T cells in Graves' hyperthyroidism and ophthalmopathy. Regions amplified from RNA transcripts were the TCR beta CDR3 regions. When the TCR CDR3 underwent first-round RT-PCR, the HTBI primer set was used. TCRdb redid the calling of the multiplex PCR reads with MiXCR, one entry per CDR3 protein. The sample yields some 690,000 distinct CDR3 sequences, 15% to 20% seen once. This sequence originates from a man aged 50 to 59 with Graves' hyperthyroidism. Source material: blood.

DNA of the CDR3: TGTGCCAGCAGTGCGGGACTAGCGGGGACCTACGAGCAGTACTTC. Its protein product is CASSAGLAGTYEQYF. This chain links TRBV27 with TRBJ2-7; 13 nucleotides match TRBD2. The CDR3 sequence is 15 residues long. With 5 bases clipped from V and 2 bases from J, the junction kept 3 bases outside the gene matches. Per germline, CDR1 MNHEY and CDR2 SMNVEV (reference sequence).